This T cell receptor beta chain was identified during a study of post-analysis software for immune sequencing data. Study observations and caveats: There were four or five TRBV segments more frequent in patients than controls, and TRBV5-6, TRBV5-1 and TRBV20-1 were among them. Samples prepared in the same batch strongly co-clustered by F measure.

The CDR3 has 16 residues. Germline assignment: CDR1 LGHDT and CDR2 YNNKEL (reference sequence). The V and J ends lost 0 bases and 1 base respectively, with 12 bases between them. Only a few counts were recorded for this clonotype. No antigen is known for it. TCR beta libraries were prepared from cDNA with unique molecular identifiers. Each CDR3 protein is one row after TCRdb ran MiXCR on the PCR reads. Of about 380,000 distinct CDR3 sequences listed, approximately 33% were seen once; the top ten hold 13%. The sample was blood. This rearrangement joins TRBV3-1 to TRBJ2-5; possibly TRBD2 for D (7 bases). This sequence was found in a girl between 5 and 17 years old with multiple sclerosis. The CDR3 here is CASSQDLRGGQETQYF. In DNA form, the CDR3 reads TGTGCCAGCAGCCAAGATTTGAGGGGGGGCCAAGAGACCCAGTACTTC.